Below, one TCR beta chain is given with its context. Its antigen is undetermined. These data belong to a study of response to subunit inactivated influenza vaccine. TCRdb reprocessed the RT-PCR reads via MiXCR and lists one record per CDR3 protein. The table lists approximately 250,000 distinct CDR3 sequences, 12% of them singletons. Findings of the study overall: Researchers suggested that each seasonal influenza vaccination recruits few new T cells.

This receptor was obtained from a man in his forties or fifties who received an inactivated influenza vaccine. Sequencing used non-naive T cells sorted from PBMCs, obtained less than 15 days before vaccination.

The CDR3 DNA reads TGCAGTGCTCAAGGTCTGAATGAAAAACTGTTTTTT. This translates into CSAQGLNEKLFF. The V call is TRBV20-1, the J call TRBJ1-4; no clear D. The V gene's germline CDR1 is DFQATT and CDR2 SNEGSKA (reference sequence). Trimming took off 5 bases at V and 5 bases at J, with 9 bases between the two ends. CDR3 length equals 12 residues.